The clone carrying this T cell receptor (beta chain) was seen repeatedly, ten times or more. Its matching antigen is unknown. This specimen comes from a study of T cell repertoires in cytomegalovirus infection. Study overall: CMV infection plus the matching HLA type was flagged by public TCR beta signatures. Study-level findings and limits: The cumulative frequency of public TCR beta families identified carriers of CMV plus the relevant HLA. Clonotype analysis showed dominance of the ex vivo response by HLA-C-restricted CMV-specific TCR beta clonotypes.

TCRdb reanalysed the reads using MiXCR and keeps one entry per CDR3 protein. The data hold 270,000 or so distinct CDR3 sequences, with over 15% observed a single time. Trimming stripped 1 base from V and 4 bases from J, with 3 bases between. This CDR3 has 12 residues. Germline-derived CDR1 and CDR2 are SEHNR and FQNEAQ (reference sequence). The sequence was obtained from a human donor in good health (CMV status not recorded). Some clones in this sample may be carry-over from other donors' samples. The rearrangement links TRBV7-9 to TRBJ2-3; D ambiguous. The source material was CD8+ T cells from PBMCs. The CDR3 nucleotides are TGTGCCAGCAGCTTAGACGCAGATACGCAGTATTTT. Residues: CASSLDADTQYF.